This T cell receptor (beta chain) was captured by sequencing in a study of shared clonotypes between healthy human individuals. Whole-study results and caveats: Non-shared clonotypes had lower generation probabilities than clonotypes shared by all four sorted-subset donors. It was the few donors that limited the genetic and exposure-history diversity represented. Around 5% of naive CD4 clonotypes were shared across four donors.

Assay used: immunoSEQ multiplex PCR; TCRdb lists only in-frame clones, some missing. Among 800,000 to 1,200,000 clones listed, about 84% were seen once. This CDR3 has 16 amino acids. CDR1 is SGDLS, CDR2 YYNGEE, per germline. The ends lost 4 bases at V and 3 bases at J; junction bases unmatched: 9. With respect to this clone: Its antigen remains unknown.

The J gene is TRBJ2-1, the V gene TRBV9; TRBD1 matches 8 bases. The sequencing sample was made of memory CD4+ T cells from PBMCs. Subset described: CD45RA-negative fraction. The receptor comes from a man between 18 and 29 years old in good health. Some clones in this sample may be carry-over from other donors' samples. DNA for the CDR3: TGTGCCAGCAGCCAGAGCAGGGGGCGCGACTACAATGAGCAGTTCTTC. This sequence encodes CASSQSRGRDYNEQFF.